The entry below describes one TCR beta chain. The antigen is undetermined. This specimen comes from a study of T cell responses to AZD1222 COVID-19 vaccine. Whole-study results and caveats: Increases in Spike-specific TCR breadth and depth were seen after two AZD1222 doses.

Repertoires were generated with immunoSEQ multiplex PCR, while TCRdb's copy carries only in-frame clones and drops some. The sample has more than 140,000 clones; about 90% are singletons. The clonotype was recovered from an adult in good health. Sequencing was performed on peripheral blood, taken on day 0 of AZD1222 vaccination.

The CDR3 DNA sequence: TGCGCCAGCAGCGTTGACAGGGGGCCCGGGGAGCTGTTTTTT. The encoded protein is CASSVDRGPGELFF. V is TRBV5-1 and J is TRBJ2-2; 10 nucleotides match TRBD1. V lost 4 bases, J lost 6 bases, and 3 bases stayed unmatched. The CDR3 covers 14 residues. The germline V gene encodes CDR1 SGHRS and CDR2 YFSETQ.